This TCR beta chain emerged from a study of shared clonotypes between healthy human individuals. Some clones are missing from TCRdb's copy, which holds only in-frame ones; the method was immunoSEQ multiplex PCR. The sample shows roughly 510,000 clones, over 75% of them seen only once. CDR3 length: 15 amino acids. Germline V CDR1 and CDR2: SNHLY, FYNNEI. V was clipped by 6 bases and J by 3 bases; unmatched bases: 8. The sequenced material came from PBMCs. This chain connects TRBV2 to TRBJ2-4, with 7 positions matching TRBD2. The TCR comes from a woman aged 40 to 49 in good health. Some clones in this sample may be carry-over from other donors' samples. For the CDR3, the DNA is TGTGCCAGCAGGGTCCCGGGGGGAGGCAAAAACATTCAGTACTTC. Its protein is CASRVPGGGKNIQYF. Using reference TRBV2 and TRBJ2-4 for the parts outside the CDR3, the full variable domain is EPEVTQTPSHQVTQMGQEVILRCVPISNHLYFYWYRQILGQKVEFLVSFYNNEISEKSEIFDDQFSVERPDGSNFTLKIRSTKLEDSAMYFCASRVPGGGKNIQYFGAGTRLSVL.